The clone carrying this TCR beta chain was counted only a few times. Antigen specificity is unknown. This CDR3 contains 11 residues. V was pared by 1 base and J by 8 bases, with 5 bases between. CDR1 is DFQATT and CDR2 is SNEGSKA in the germline V gene (reference sequence). This specimen comes from a study of human T cells and chemical hapten exposure. Study context: Donors were sensitized with 2% DPC on the upper inner arm. Study-wide findings and caveats: Compared to controls, expanded TCRs made significantly more large clusters of similar CDR3s. Once DPC sensitization occurred, TCRs above 1 in 1000 frequency showed no change.

Regarding time point: patch test 3, about 24 weeks after DPC sensitization. Treatment meaning: therapeutic diphenylcyclopropenone sensitization with weekly scalp DPC. One entry per CDR3 protein, called by TCRdb with MiXCR from the RACE reads. Among under 200,000 distinct CDR3 sequences listed, 25% to 30% were seen once. The clonotype comes from a woman aged 18 to 35 with alopecia areata. Some clones in this sample may be carry-over from other donors' samples. The source was whole blood, collected in connection with sensitization to the hapten diphenylcyclopropenone (DPC). The rearrangement links TRBV20-1 to TRBJ2-2; D uncertain. Here the CDR3 DNA reads TGCAGTGCTAGAGGGGGAGGGGAGCTGTTTTTT. It codes for CSARGGGELFF.